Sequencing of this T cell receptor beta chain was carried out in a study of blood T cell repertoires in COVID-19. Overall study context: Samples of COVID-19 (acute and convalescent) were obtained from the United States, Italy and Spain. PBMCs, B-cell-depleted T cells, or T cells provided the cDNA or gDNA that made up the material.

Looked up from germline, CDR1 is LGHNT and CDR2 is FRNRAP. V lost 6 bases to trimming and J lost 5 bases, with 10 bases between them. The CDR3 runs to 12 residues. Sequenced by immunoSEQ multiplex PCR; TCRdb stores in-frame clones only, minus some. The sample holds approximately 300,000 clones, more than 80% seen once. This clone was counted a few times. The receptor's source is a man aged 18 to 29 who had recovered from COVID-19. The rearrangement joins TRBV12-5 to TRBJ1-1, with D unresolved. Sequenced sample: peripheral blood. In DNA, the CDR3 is TGTGCTAGTGGCCCCACCGAGACTGAAGCTTTCTTT. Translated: CASGPTETEAFF.